These 24 T cell receptor beta chains were sequenced from one sample in a study of metastatic and nonmetastatic thyroid tumors. Ahead of thyroid surgery, no patient had received treatment of any kind. Using MiXCR, TCRdb reanalyzed the PCR reads. The table records tens of thousands of clones, around 25% of them present only once. Sequenced input: blood. These receptors all stem from a female donor with papillary thyroid cancer or a benign thyroid nodule (not recorded which). Some clones in this sample may be carry-over from other donors' samples.

This clone was seen at least ten times. J is TRBJ2-7 and V is TRBV10-3; D is unresolved. The CDR3 runs to 12 residues. Per germline, CDR1 ENHRY and CDR2 SYGVKD. V lost 3 bases, J lost 1 base, and 4 bases lay in between. CDR3 in DNA: TGTGCCATCAGTGACCATTCCTACGAGCAGTACTTC. Encoded protein: CAISDHSYEQYF.

The rearrangement links TRBV11-2 to TRBJ2-3; TRBD2 matches 7 bases. Trimming cost V 5 bases and J 3 bases; bases outside gene matches: 11. The CDR3 sequence is 16 residues long. The V gene's germline CDR1 is SGHAT and CDR2 FQNNGV. CDR3 in amino acids: CASSNWLAVRTDTQYF. The CDR3 region has the DNA TGTGCCAGCAGCAATTGGCTAGCGGTCAGAACAGATACGCAGTATTTT.

The chain is built from TRBV20-1 and TRBJ2-3; TRBD2 agrees at 10 bases. CDR3 size: 14 residues. Germline CDR1 DFQATT, CDR2 SNEGSKA (reference sequence). The V gene end was trimmed by 2 bases and the J gene end by 5 bases; junction bases not matched to a gene: 4. The CDR3 region is CSARPSGRGDTQYF. Written as DNA, the CDR3 is TGCAGTGCTAGACCCAGCGGGAGGGGAGATACGCAGTATTTT.

This clone was detected only a few times. This chain uses TRBV20-1 with TRBJ2-3; D gene uncertain. V was shortened by 6 bases and J by 3 bases, with 7 bases between the two germline ends. The germline V gene encodes CDR1 DFQATT and CDR2 SNEGSKA (reference sequence). CDR3 size: 11 residues. The CDR3 region has the DNA TGCAGTGCACCGAGAACAGATACGCAGTATTTT. It is translated as CSAPRTDTQYF.

The rearrangement links TRBV29-1 to TRBJ1-2; D not resolved. Trimming pared 8 bases from V and 6 bases from J, leaving 16 bases between. The CDR3 consists of 12 residues. Germline V gene sequence: CDR1 SQVTM, CDR2 ANQGSEA. CDR3 region: CSSMTDGDGYTF. The CDR3 DNA follows: TGCAGCTCCATGACCGACGGGGATGGCTACACCTTC.

In this sample, this clone is medium-sized. CDR3 bases: TGTGCCAGCACTGGACGCGGCCGTTACAATGAGCAGTTCTTC. Amino acids: CASTGRGRYNEQFF. The genes are TRBV6-1 and TRBJ2-1; D uncertain. CDR1 is MNHNS, CDR2 SASEGT, per germline. CDR3 length equals 14 residues. V dropped 7 bases and J dropped 4 bases, with 14 bases sitting between them.

The rearrangement uses TRBV5-1 and TRBJ2-3, with TRBD1 identical over 11 bases. Unmatched junction bases numbered 2, after V lost 3 bases and J lost 5 bases. The CDR3 length is 14 residues. Germline assignment: CDR1 SGHRS and CDR2 YFSETQ. DNA for the CDR3: TGCGCCAGCAGCTCAGGGACAGGGGGAGATACGCAGTATTTT. Its protein product is CASSSGTGGDTQYF.

This clone was counted between two and nine times. The gene calls are TRBV7-2 and TRBJ1-1; D is unclear. The CDR3 loop spans 13 amino acids. The ends were cut back, 2 bases at V and 1 base at J, with 5 bases in the middle. Per the germline V gene, CDR1 is SGHTA and CDR2 is FQGNSA. In nucleotides, the CDR3 is TGTGCCAGCAGCTTATGGGGGAACACTGAAGCTTTCTTT. It is translated as CASSLWGNTEAFF. Full variable domain (remainder filled in from reference TRBV7-2 and TRBJ1-1): GAGVSQSPSNKVTEKGKDVELRCDPISGHTALYWYRQSLGQGLEFLIYFQGNSAPDKSGLPSDRFSAERTGGSVSTLTIQRTQQEDSAVYLCASSLWGNTEAFFGQGTRLTVV.

The chain couples TRBV27 to TRBJ1-5; 8 nucleotides align to TRBD1. The CDR3 loop spans 17 amino acids. The V gene's germline CDR1 is MNHEY and CDR2 SMNVEV (reference sequence). Germline trimming cut 9 bases from V and 1 base from J; bases unmatched to any gene: 14. The CDR3, as DNA: TGTGCCAGTGGACAGGGAATTGGGTCGGAAAGCAATCAGCCCCAGCATTTT. This gives the protein CASGQGIGSESNQPQHF.

This clone has only a few counts. This sequence may be a read error, since a much larger clone differs from it by one base. The V call is TRBV29-1, the J call TRBJ2-1; D is unresolved. CDR3 size: 12 residues. Germline V gives CDR1 SQVTM, CDR2 ANQGSEA. The DNA for the CDR3 is TGCATCGTTGAAAAAGGGATGAATGAGCAGTTCTTC. It is translated as CIVEKGMNEQFF.

The J gene is TRBJ2-1, the V gene TRBV5-6; 11 bases map to TRBD2. Unmatched junction bases numbered 9, after V lost 3 bases and J lost 4 bases. Germline loops: CDR1 SGHDT, CDR2 YYEEEE. The CDR3 is 17 residues long. DNA of the CDR3: TGTGCCAGCAGCTGGCGGACAGGGACTAGCGGTTACAATGAGCAGTTCTTC. Its translation: CASSWRTGTSGYNEQFF.

This clone was recorded once. This sequence joins TRBV18 and TRBJ2-7; the D gene is possibly TRBD2 (5 bases). The V end lost 4 bases, the J end lost 5 bases, and 21 bases lay between the germline ends. This CDR3 has 16 amino acids. The germline V gene has CDR1 KGHSH and CDR2 LQKENI. CDR3 region: CASSRLEEGAYHEQYF. The CDR3 coding sequence is TGTGCCAGCTCACGCCTGGAAGAGGGAGCCTATCACGAGCAGTACTTC.

This clone has a handful of counts. V gene TRBV12-3 or TRBV12-4 combines with J gene TRBJ1-2, with 8 bases that match TRBD1. V lost 5 bases to trimming and J lost 5 bases; unmatched junction nucleotides: 4. The CDR3 covers 13 residues. The CDR3 protein is CASSRTGSYGYTF. DNA for the CDR3: TGTGCCAGCAGTCGGACAGGGAGTTATGGCTACACCTTC.

This clone was seen only a few times. One end of the junction fails to match germline, which may point to a read error. The CDR3 sequence: CARSYSNAGNYEQYF. CDR3 bases: TGTGCCAGAAGTTACTCGAACGCAGGGAACTACGAGCAGTACTTC. The chain recombines TRBV6-2 or TRBV6-3 with TRBJ2-7; possible D gene TRBD1, 5 bases. The CDR3 consists of 15 residues. Germline-derived CDR1 and CDR2 are MNHEY and SVGEGT.

This clone was observed many times. The V call is TRBV27, the J call TRBJ2-3, with D unclear. This CDR3 contains 13 residues. Germline V gene lookup returns CDR1 MNHEY and CDR2 SMNVEV (reference sequence). Trimming took 3 bases from V and 0 from J, leaving 4 bases between them. The CDR3 sequence is CASSLTSTDTQYF. The CDR3 DNA reads as TGTGCCAGCAGTTTGACTAGCACAGATACGCAGTATTTT.

This clone showed up many times. The V call is TRBV2, the J call TRBJ2-3; the D gene is possibly TRBD2 (6 bases). Germline V gene data show CDR1 as SNHLY and CDR2 as FYNNEI. The CDR3 loop spans 14 amino acids. Trimming cost V 6 bases and J 2 bases, with 12 bases left between them. The CDR3 spells CASRIAEDTDTQYF. DNA for the CDR3: TGTGCCAGCAGAATAGCGGAGGACACAGATACGCAGTATTTT. The full variable domain, completed using reference TRBV2 and TRBJ2-3, is EPEVTQTPSHQVTQMGQEVILRCVPISNHLYFYWYRQILGQKVEFLVSFYNNEISEKSEIFDDQFSVERPDGSNFTLKIRSTKLEDSAMYFCASRIAEDTDTQYFGPGTRLTVL.

Remarks on this clone: The junction does not match germline at one end; this may be a read error. J is TRBJ2-1 and V is TRBV7-2; no clear D. The CDR3 runs 15 residues. Germline values: CDR1 SGHTA, CDR2 FQGNSA. For the CDR3, the DNA is TGTGCCAGCAGCTTGGAGCCAAACTCCTACAATGAGCATTTCTTC. It translates to CASSLEPNSYNEHFF. Combining the CDR3 with reference TRBV7-2 and TRBJ2-1 gives the whole variable domain GAGVSQSPSNKVTEKGKDVELRCDPISGHTALYWYRQSLGQGLEFLIYFQGNSAPDKSGLPSDRFSAERTGGSVSTLTIQRTQQEDSAVYLCASSLEPNSYNEHFFGPGTRLTVL.

This clone was recorded a few times. The chain has TRBV28 and TRBJ2-7, with 8 bases lining up with TRBD1. V dropped 7 bases and J dropped 2; count of bases not matched to a gene: 10. The CDR3 is 15 amino acids. The V gene's germline CDR1 is MDHEN and CDR2 SYDVKM. CDR3: CASTSGGTGPYEQYF. The CDR3 DNA is TGTGCCAGCACCTCTGGGGGGACAGGTCCCTACGAGCAGTACTTC.

The rearrangement links TRBV20-1 to TRBJ1-5, with D unclear. The CDR3 contains 12 residues. V was cut by 1 base and J by 4 bases, with 5 bases left in between. Germline V gene data show CDR1 as DFQATT and CDR2 as SNEGSKA (reference sequence). The CDR3 DNA reads TGCAGTGCTAGAGTCCTAAATCAGCCCCAGCATTTT. This encodes CSARVLNQPQHF.

This clone came up many times. The chain is built from TRBV4-2 and TRBJ2-1; D is ambiguous. Germline-derived CDR1 and CDR2 are LGHNA and YNFKEQ. The ends were cut back, 3 bases at V and 1 base at J, with 10 bases in the middle. The CDR3 has 15 residues. The CDR3, as DNA: TGTGCCAGCAGCCAGGTTGGAGTTTCCTACAATGAGCAGTTCTTC. Protein sequence: CASSQVGVSYNEQFF.

This clone has a handful of counts. The chain combines TRBV7-9 with TRBJ1-2, with 7 bases that match TRBD1. This CDR3 contains 12 residues. The V gene end was trimmed by 1 base and the J gene end by 7 bases; junction bases not matched to a gene: 0. Germline V gene data show CDR1 as SEHNR and CDR2 as FQNEAQ (reference sequence). CDR3 nucleotides: TGTGCCAGCAGCTTAGGACAGGGTGGCTACACCTTC. Translated, it gives CASSLGQGGYTF.

The gene calls are TRBV4-2 and TRBJ1-4; no firm D call. This CDR3 comprises 14 residues. The germline V gene has CDR1 LGHNA and CDR2 YNFKEQ. V lost 4 bases, J lost 8 bases, and 14 bases lay in between. This chain's CDR3 is CASSPDGKEEKLFF. CDR3 sequence (DNA): TGTGCCAGCAGCCCCGATGGGAAGGAGGAAAAACTGTTTTTT.

This clone was seen at least ten times. This CDR3 reads CASSLTTYEQYF. CDR3 sequence (DNA): TGCGCCAGCAGCTTGACAACCTACGAGCAGTACTTC. V and J are TRBV5-1 and TRBJ2-7; no clear D. The V end was cut by 1 base, the J end by 2 bases, with 4 bases between. Per the germline V gene, CDR1 is SGHRS and CDR2 is YFSETQ. The CDR3 is 12 residues long.

Many counts were recorded for this clone. V and J are TRBV20-1 and TRBJ1-2; D gene uncertain. Germline-derived CDR1 and CDR2 are DFQATT and SNEGSKA (reference sequence). V was trimmed by 1 base and J by 7 bases, leaving 7 bases between them. The CDR3 runs 11 residues. The chain's CDR3 is CSARAWGGYTF. Here the CDR3 DNA reads TGCAGTGCTAGAGCCTGGGGTGGCTACACCTTC.